This TCR beta chain was identified in a study of Graves' ophthalmopathy and Graves' hyperthyroidism. Other autoimmune diseases, uncontrolled infections, pregnancy and lactation each led to patient exclusion. As diagnostic evidence, clinical symptoms, serum thyroxine, TRAb, thyroid ultrasound and orbital computed tomography were relied upon. This CDR3 comprises 18 residues. The V segment lost 0 bases and the J segment 2 bases; nucleotides outside the gene matches: 11. Germline V gene data show CDR1 as DFQATT and CDR2 as SNEGSKA (reference sequence). Amplification of the TCR beta CDR3 regions used RNA transcripts (as template). RT-PCR was first run with HTBI primers, then multiplex PCR in a second round. Via MiXCR, TCRdb re-called the multiplex PCR reads, giving one row per CDR3 protein. The sample yields approximately 480,000 distinct CDR3 sequences, roughly 14% seen once.

V and J are TRBV20-1 and TRBJ2-3; 10 bases agree with TRBD2. The sequenced sample consisted of blood. The TCR originated in a woman aged 25 to 45 with Graves' ophthalmopathy. CDR3 coding DNA: TGCAGTGCTAGAGACCTAGCGGGAGTGGGGGTTTCCACAGATACGCAGTATTTT. As protein: CSARDLAGVGVSTDTQYF.